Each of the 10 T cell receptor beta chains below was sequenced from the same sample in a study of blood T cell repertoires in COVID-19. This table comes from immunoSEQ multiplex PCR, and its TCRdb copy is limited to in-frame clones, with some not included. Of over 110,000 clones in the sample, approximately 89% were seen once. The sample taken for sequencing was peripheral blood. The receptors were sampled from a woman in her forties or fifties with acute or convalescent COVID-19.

CDR3 region: CASSSGGTAGNTIYF. CDR3 DNA sequence: TGTGCCAGCAGCTCCGGGGGAACAGCTGGAAACACCATATATTTT. The chain couples TRBV7-3 to TRBJ1-3; the D gene is possibly TRBD1 (5 bases). The germline V and J ends were trimmed by 4 bases and 2 bases, with 12 bases remaining between them. Germline V gives CDR1 SGHTA, CDR2 FQGTGA. The CDR3 has 15 amino acids.

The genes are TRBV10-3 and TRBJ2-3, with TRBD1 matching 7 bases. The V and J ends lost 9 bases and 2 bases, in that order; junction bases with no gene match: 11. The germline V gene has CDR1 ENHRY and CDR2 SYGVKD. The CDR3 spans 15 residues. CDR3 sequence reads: CAILQGLDFTDTQYF. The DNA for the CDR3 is TGTGCCATACTACAGGGGTTAGATTTCACAGATACGCAGTATTTT.

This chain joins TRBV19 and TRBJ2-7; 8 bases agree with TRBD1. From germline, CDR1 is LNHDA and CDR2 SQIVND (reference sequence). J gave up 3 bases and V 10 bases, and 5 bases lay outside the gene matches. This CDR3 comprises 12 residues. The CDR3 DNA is TGTGCCACCGCGGACAGGGTCTACGAGCAGTACTTC. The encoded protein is CATADRVYEQYF.

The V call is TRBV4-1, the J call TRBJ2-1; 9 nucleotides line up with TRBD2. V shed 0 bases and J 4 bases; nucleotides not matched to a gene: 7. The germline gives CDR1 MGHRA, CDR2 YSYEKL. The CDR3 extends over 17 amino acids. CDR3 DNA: TGCGCCAGCAGCCAAGAATCTGGCGGGGGGGGGTACAATGAGCAGTTCTTC. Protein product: CASSQESGGGGYNEQFF.

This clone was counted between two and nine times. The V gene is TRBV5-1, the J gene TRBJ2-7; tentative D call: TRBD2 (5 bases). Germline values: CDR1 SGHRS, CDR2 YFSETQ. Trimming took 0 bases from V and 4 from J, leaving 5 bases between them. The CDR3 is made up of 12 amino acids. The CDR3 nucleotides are TGCGCCAGCAGCTTGGGGGAGTACGAGCAGTACTTC. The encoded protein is CASSLGEYEQYF.

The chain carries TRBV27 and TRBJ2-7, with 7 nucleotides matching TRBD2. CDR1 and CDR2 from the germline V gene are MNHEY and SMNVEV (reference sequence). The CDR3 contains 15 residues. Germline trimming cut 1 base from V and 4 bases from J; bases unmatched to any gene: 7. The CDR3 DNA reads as TGTGCCAGCAGTTTATTTGGCGGGAGAGGATACGAGCAGTACTTC. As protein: CASSLFGGRGYEQYF.

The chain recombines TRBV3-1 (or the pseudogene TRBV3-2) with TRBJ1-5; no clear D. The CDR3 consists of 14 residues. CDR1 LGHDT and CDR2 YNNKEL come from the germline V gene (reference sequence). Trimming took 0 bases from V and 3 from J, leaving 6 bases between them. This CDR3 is CASSQDRANQPQHF. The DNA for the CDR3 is TGTGCCAGCAGCCAAGATAGAGCCAATCAGCCCCAGCATTTT.

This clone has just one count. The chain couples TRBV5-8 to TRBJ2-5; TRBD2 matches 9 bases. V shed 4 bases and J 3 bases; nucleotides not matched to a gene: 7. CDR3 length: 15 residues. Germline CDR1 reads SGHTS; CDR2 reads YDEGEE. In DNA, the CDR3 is TGTGCCAGCAGCGGAGGGGCTAGCGGGGAAGAGACCCAGTACTTC. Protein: CASSGGASGEETQYF. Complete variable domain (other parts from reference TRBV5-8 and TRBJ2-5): EAGVTQSPTHLIKTRGQQATLRCSPISGHTSVYWYQQALGLGLQFLLWYDEGEERNRGNFPPRFSGRQFPNYSSELNVNALELEDSALYLCASSGGASGEETQYFGPGTRLLVL.

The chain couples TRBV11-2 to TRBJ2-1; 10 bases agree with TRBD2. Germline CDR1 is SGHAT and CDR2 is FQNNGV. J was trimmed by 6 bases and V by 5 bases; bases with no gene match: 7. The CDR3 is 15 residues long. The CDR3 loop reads CASSVLAGRGNEQFF. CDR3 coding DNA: TGTGCCAGCAGCGTACTAGCGGGGAGGGGCAATGAGCAGTTCTTC.

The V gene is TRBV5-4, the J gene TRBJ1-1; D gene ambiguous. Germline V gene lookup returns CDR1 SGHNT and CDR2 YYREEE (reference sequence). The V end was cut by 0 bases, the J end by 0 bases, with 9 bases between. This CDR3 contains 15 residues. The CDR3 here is CASSLDTAMNTEAFF. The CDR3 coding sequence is TGTGCCAGCAGCTTGGACACAGCTATGAACACTGAAGCTTTCTTT.